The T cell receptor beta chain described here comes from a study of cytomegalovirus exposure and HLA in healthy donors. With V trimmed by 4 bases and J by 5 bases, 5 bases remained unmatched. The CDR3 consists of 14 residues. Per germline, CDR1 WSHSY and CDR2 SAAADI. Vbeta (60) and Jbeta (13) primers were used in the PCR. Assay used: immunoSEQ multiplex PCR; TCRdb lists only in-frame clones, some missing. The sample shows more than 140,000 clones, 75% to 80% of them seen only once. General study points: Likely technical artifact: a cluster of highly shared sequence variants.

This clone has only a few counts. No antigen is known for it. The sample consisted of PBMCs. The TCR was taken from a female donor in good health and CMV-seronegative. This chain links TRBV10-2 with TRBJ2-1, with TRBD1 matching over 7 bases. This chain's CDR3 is CASSGDSYHNEQFF. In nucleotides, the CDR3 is TGCGCCAGCAGTGGGGACAGCTATCACAATGAGCAGTTCTTC.